Below are 28 T cell receptor beta chains sequenced from a single sample in a study of cytomegalovirus exposure and HLA in healthy donors (dated by TCRdb to 2015 to 2018). Library preparation used the immunoSEQ multiplex PCR assay. Drawn from immuneACCESS, this table holds only the in-frame rearrangements with V and J called that TCRdb kept. Clones are partly lost; checked studies trace under half to an unresolved V gene and leave the rest unexplained. Recorded for this sample are roughly 73,000 clones; 85% to 95% of them occurred a single time. The ten biggest clones cover about 1.6% of the sample. Sequencing was done on a sample of PBMCs. These receptors all stem from a man between 18 and 29 years old in good health and CMV-seropositive.

CDR3 in amino acids: CASGPGLAGYNEQFF. CDR3 DNA: TGTGCTAGTGGTCCGGGACTAGCGGGGTACAATGAGCAGTTCTTC. This chain connects TRBV12-5 to TRBJ2-1; 13 nucleotides match TRBD2. CDR1 and CDR2 (germline): LGHNT, FRNRAP. The CDR3 sequence is 15 residues long. With 5 bases clipped from V and 4 bases from J, the junction kept 2 bases outside the gene matches.

The chain couples TRBV15 to TRBJ1-4; D remains ambiguous. Germline V gives CDR1 LNHNV, CDR2 YYDKDF (reference sequence). V was pared by 0 bases and J by 1 base, with 9 bases between. The CDR3 extends over 16 amino acids. As DNA, the CDR3 is TGTGCCACCAGCAGAGAATTGTCCGGAACTAATGAAAAACTGTTTTTT. This codes for CATSRELSGTNEKLFF.

J is TRBJ2-7 and V is TRBV11-3, with a tentative D call TRBD2 (7 bases). The V end lost 8 bases, the J end lost 5 bases, and 19 bases lay between the germline ends. Germline V lookup: CDR1 SGHNT, CDR2 YENEEA. The CDR3 sequence is 14 residues long. The CDR3 DNA reads TGTGCCAGCCGGAGGGGTGGGGGGGCCCACGAGCAGTACTTC. This encodes CASRRGGGAHEQYF.

The chain uses TRBV11-2 and TRBJ2-7; TRBD1 agrees at 8 bases. This CDR3 is 14 amino acids long. Germline CDR1 reads SGHAT; CDR2 reads FQNNGV. With V trimmed by 4 bases and J by 3 bases, 5 bases remained unmatched. Here the CDR3 reads CASSSGTGIYEQYF. As DNA, the CDR3 is TGTGCCAGCAGCTCCGGGACAGGAATCTACGAGCAGTACTTC. Full variable domain (remainder filled in from reference TRBV11-2 and TRBJ2-7): EAGVAQSPRYKIIEKRQSVAFWCNPISGHATLYWYQQILGQGPKLLIQFQNNGVVDDSQLPKDRFSAERLKGVDSTLKIQPAKLEDSAVYLCASSSGTGIYEQYFGPGTRLTVT.

The rearrangement links TRBV7-9 to TRBJ2-3; 7 nucleotides agree with TRBD2. Unmatched junction bases numbered 9, after V lost 5 bases and J lost 1 base. Germline lookup yields CDR1 SEHNR and CDR2 FQNEAQ (reference sequence). The CDR3 covers 16 residues. Here the CDR3 DNA reads TGTGCCAGCAGCAGAAGACTAGCTGGGCGCACAGATACGCAGTATTTT. Protein product: CASSRRLAGRTDTQYF. Supplemented by reference TRBV7-9 and TRBJ2-3, the full variable domain reads DTGVSQNPRHKITKRGQNVTFRCDPISEHNRLYWYRQTLGQGPEFLTYFQNEAQLEKSRLLSDRFSAERPKGSFSTLEIQRTEQGDSAMYLCASSRRLAGRTDTQYFGPGTRLTVL.

The chain joins TRBV28 to TRBJ2-7; D perhaps matches TRBD2 (7 bases). The CDR3 runs to 15 residues. From germline, CDR1 is MDHEN and CDR2 SYDVKM. Trimming left V 7 bases short and J 4 bases short, with 20 bases between. CDR3 sequence: CASNHGGGGSYEQYF. The CDR3 bases are TGTGCCAGCAATCATGGGGGAGGGGGAAGTTACGAGCAGTACTTC.

The chain combines TRBV19 with TRBJ2-7; possible D gene TRBD2, 5 bases. This CDR3 comprises 12 residues. The germline V gene encodes CDR1 LNHDA and CDR2 SQIVND (reference sequence). V was cut by 10 bases and J by 6 bases, with 16 bases left in between. CDR3 DNA: TGTGCCACCGGACGCGGGCAAGGCGAGCAGTACTTC. It codes for CATGRGQGEQYF.

The genes are TRBV6-1 and TRBJ2-4; TRBD2 is a possible D gene (6 bases). This CDR3 comprises 13 residues. V lost 1 base and J 8 bases, leaving 9 bases between the germline ends. Germline values: CDR1 MNHNS, CDR2 SASEGT. CDR3 in DNA: TGTGCCAGCAGTGAAGGTCCGGGGGACATTCAGTACTTC. The encoded protein is CASSEGPGDIQYF.

J is TRBJ2-7 and V is TRBV30, with D maybe TRBD1 (5 bases). Germline CDR1 reads GTSNPN; CDR2 reads SVGIG (reference sequence). Trimming stripped 3 bases from V and 3 bases from J, with 12 bases between. The CDR3 loop spans 13 amino acids. The DNA for the CDR3 is TGTGCCTGGAGCCAGGGTAGGTACTACGAGCAGTACTTC. Translating gives CAWSQGRYYEQYF.

The chain is built from TRBV27 and TRBJ2-7; 11 bases agree with TRBD2. Trimming at V came to 5 bases and at J to 4 bases, leaving 4 bases not matched to a gene. Per the germline V gene, CDR1 is MNHEY and CDR2 is SMNVEV (reference sequence). This CDR3 is 14 amino acids long. The CDR3 sequence is CASSPLAGAYEQYF. The CDR3, as DNA: TGTGCCAGCAGTCCACTAGCGGGAGCTTACGAGCAGTACTTC.

This CDR3 reads CASSLYGTSDGYTF. The DNA of the CDR3 is TGTGCCAGCAGTTTATACGGGACATCGGATGGCTACACCTTC. The chain is built from TRBV27 and TRBJ1-2; D is possibly TRBD1 (6 bases). V lost 1 base and J lost 6, with 12 bases in between. Germline values: CDR1 MNHEY, CDR2 SMNVEV (reference sequence). The length of the CDR3 is 14 residues.

The J gene is TRBJ2-1, the V gene TRBV5-1, with TRBD2 identical over 12 bases. CDR1 and CDR2 (germline): SGHRS, YFSETQ. V was clipped by 4 bases and J by 0 bases; unmatched bases: 5. The CDR3 sequence is 17 residues long. CDR3 sequence reads: CASSKTSGSHSYNEQFF. The CDR3 DNA is TGCGCCAGCAGCAAGACTAGCGGGAGCCACTCCTACAATGAGCAGTTCTTC.

The V call is TRBV14, the J call TRBJ1-2; 7 bases map to TRBD1. Germline CDR1 SGHDN, CDR2 FVKESK. J lost 7 bases, V lost 0 bases, and 5 bases had no gene match. There are 14 residues in the CDR3. CDR3 protein: CASSQETGIGGYTF. Written as DNA, the CDR3 is TGTGCCAGCAGCCAAGAGACAGGGATTGGTGGCTACACCTTC.

The genes are TRBV10-3 and TRBJ2-3, with D possibly being TRBD2 (6 bases). The CDR3 consists of 17 residues. Germline V CDR1 and CDR2: ENHRY, SYGVKD. The germline V and J ends were trimmed by 3 bases and 0 bases, with 16 bases remaining between them. CDR3 amino acids: CAISEGRGVPSTDTQYF. The CDR3 DNA is TGTGCCATCAGTGAAGGGCGGGGCGTACCTAGCACAGATACGCAGTATTTT.

The rearrangement uses TRBV5-6 and TRBJ2-1, with 7 bases aligning to TRBD2. V gave up 4 bases and J gave up 0 bases; unmatched junction bases: 10. The CDR3 sequence is 17 residues long. Germline CDR1 SGHDT, CDR2 YYEEEE. The CDR3 is CASSQLSGRSSYNEQFF. CDR3 nucleotide sequence: TGTGCCAGCAGCCAACTTAGCGGGCGGAGCTCCTACAATGAGCAGTTCTTC.

The CDR3 reads CASSLWAGDQETQYF. The CDR3 DNA reads TGTGCCAGCAGCTTGTGGGCGGGAGACCAAGAGACCCAGTACTTC. The genes are TRBV7-8 and TRBJ2-5; 7 bases line up with TRBD2. The ends lost 3 bases at V and 0 bases at J; junction bases unmatched: 4. Germline V CDR1 and CDR2: SGHVS, FQNEAQ. This CDR3 has 15 residues.

V is TRBV30 and J is TRBJ2-3; 7 bases map to TRBD2. The CDR3 contains 15 residues. After removal of 0 bases from V and 0 bases from J, the junction contained 3 bases not matched to a gene. Per germline, CDR1 GTSNPN and CDR2 SVGIG (reference sequence). The CDR3 sequence is CAWSVGGVSTDTQYF. The CDR3 nucleotides read TGTGCCTGGAGTGTTGGGGGGGTCAGCACAGATACGCAGTATTTT.

The gene calls are TRBV4-1 and TRBJ1-5; 8 bases align to TRBD1. The V segment lost 1 base and the J segment 4 bases; nucleotides outside the gene matches: 6. From germline, CDR1 is MGHRA and CDR2 YSYEKL. The CDR3 totals 16 residues. The CDR3 DNA sequence: TGCGCCAGCAGCCAAGCGGCACAGGGGGGGAATCAGCCCCAGCATTTT. It specifies CASSQAAQGGNQPQHF.

The V and J genes are TRBV5-6 and TRBJ2-5, with 7 nucleotides matching TRBD1. The CDR3 has 14 residues. From germline, CDR1 is SGHDT and CDR2 YYEEEE. The trim removed 4 bases at V and 5 bases at J, leaving 8 bases unmatched. CDR3 DNA sequence: TGTGCCAGCAGCGTGGCAGGGGGACGGGAGACCCAGTACTTC. Translating gives CASSVAGGRETQYF. The full variable domain, in which reference TRBV5-6 and TRBJ2-5 provide the parts outside the CDR3, is DAGVTQSPTHLIKTRGQQVTLRCSPKSGHDTVSWYQQALGQGPQFIFQYYEEEERQRGNFPDRFSGHQFPNYSSELNVNALLLGDSALYLCASSVAGGRETQYFGPGTRLLVL.

V gene TRBV19 combines with J gene TRBJ2-1; 12 bases agree with TRBD1. The length of the CDR3 is 15 residues. Germline V gives CDR1 LNHDA, CDR2 SQIVND (reference sequence). V was pared by 4 bases and J by 9 bases, with 7 bases of the junction left unmatched. The CDR3 nucleotides read TGTGCCAGTAGTACGGGACAGGGGGCATTAGGTGAGCAGTTCTTC. Its translation is CASSTGQGALGEQFF. The variable domain in full, completed from reference TRBV19 and TRBJ2-1, reads DGGITQSPKYLFRKEGQNVTLSCEQNLNHDAMYWYRQDPGQGLRLIYYSQIVNDFQKGDIAEGYSVSREKKESFPLTVTSAQKNPTAFYLCASSTGQGALGEQFFGPGTRLTVL.

V is TRBV6-1 and J is TRBJ2-5; 7 nucleotides line up with TRBD2. Germline V lookup: CDR1 MNHNS, CDR2 SASEGT. The V segment lost 7 bases and the J segment 0 bases; nucleotides outside the gene matches: 5. CDR3 length: 14 residues. CDR3 DNA: TGTGCCAGCATCCCGGGGGGATACCAAGAGACCCAGTACTTC. Translated: CASIPGGYQETQYF.

This clone was seen once. The chain couples TRBV6-5 to TRBJ2-1; possible D gene TRBD1, 6 bases. The germline V and J ends were trimmed by 6 bases and 9 bases, with 12 bases remaining between them. The CDR3 covers 12 residues. Germline CDR1 is MNHEY and CDR2 is SVGAGI. The CDR3, as DNA: TGTGCCAGCAGCCCTAGGGGGTTTGAGCAGTTCTTC. This translates into CASSPRGFEQFF.

V gene TRBV14 combines with J gene TRBJ2-7; D perhaps matches TRBD2 (7 bases). In germline, CDR1 is SGHDN, CDR2 FVKESK. V shed 4 bases and J shed 4 bases, with 20 bases lying between them. The length of the CDR3 is 16 residues. The CDR3 DNA reads TGTGCCAGCAGCCCCCCGTTCGGGCGGGGGCAGTACGAGCAGTACTTC. It is translated as CASSPPFGRGQYEQYF.

With respect to this clone: The same CDR3 can be traced to other DNA sequences in this sample. The J gene is TRBJ2-5, the V gene TRBV6-1; 12 bases line up with TRBD2. The CDR3 runs to 15 residues. With 5 bases clipped from V and 5 bases from J, the junction kept 6 bases outside the gene matches. From germline, CDR1 is MNHNS and CDR2 SASEGT. The CDR3 sequence: CASSLTSGSYETQYF. In nucleotides, the CDR3 is TGTGCCAGCAGTCTGACTAGCGGGAGTTATGAGACCCAGTACTTC.

The V call is TRBV2, the J call TRBJ1-2, with D possibly TRBD1 on 5 matching bases. V was pared by 0 bases and J by 8 bases, with 16 bases between. The CDR3 loop spans 15 amino acids. CDR1 SNHLY and CDR2 FYNNEI come from the germline V gene. Here the CDR3 reads CASSEAAGQGLGYTF. CDR3 nucleotides: TGTGCCAGCAGTGAAGCGGCGGGGCAGGGTCTGGGCTACACCTTC.

The V call is TRBV29-1, the J call TRBJ2-5; 7 nucleotides agree with TRBD1. The V gene's germline CDR1 is SQVTM and CDR2 ANQGSEA. The CDR3 runs to 15 residues. V was clipped by 4 bases and J by 5 bases; unmatched bases: 13. CDR3 nucleotides: TGCAGCGTTGTATGGCCTAACAGGGGTTTGGAGACCCAGTACTTC. Translating gives CSVVWPNRGLETQYF.

The chain is built from TRBV4-1 and TRBJ2-5; 8 bases agree with TRBD1. CDR1 is MGHRA, CDR2 YSYEKL, per germline. The length of the CDR3 is 15 residues. V shed 1 base and J 3 bases; nucleotides not matched to a gene: 4. The CDR3 protein is CASSQAPGQEETQYF. In DNA, the CDR3 is TGCGCCAGCAGCCAAGCCCCGGGACAGGAAGAGACCCAGTACTTC.

The chain couples TRBV7-2 to TRBJ1-1; 9 bases agree with TRBD1. The CDR3 consists of 14 residues. Germline CDR1 is SGHTA and CDR2 is FQGNSA. J was trimmed by 6 bases and V by 1 base; bases with no gene match: 3. CDR3 DNA sequence: TGTGCCAGCAGCTTAGACAGGGGGCGTTCTGAAGCTTTCTTT. Translating gives CASSLDRGRSEAFF.